This TCR beta chain was captured by sequencing in a study of shared clonotypes between healthy human individuals. Study in general: Donor composition was a couple of women and three men, aged 18 to 49.

Assay: immunoSEQ multiplex PCR; the TCRdb copy retains only in-frame clones and omits some. This sample carries some 2,100,000 clones, almost 96% of them seen once, and the ten largest clones take roughly 0.13%. Comment on this clone: Its antigen is not known.

Donors comprised only Caucasian adults living in Nashville, Tennessee. Points from the study as a whole: Naive CD4 clonotypes were shared across a handful of donors at roughly 5%.

The germline V gene has CDR1 GTSNPN and CDR2 SVGIG (reference sequence). Unmatched junction bases numbered 12, after V lost 3 bases and J lost 7 bases. CDR3 size: 15 residues. The chain combines TRBV30 with TRBJ1-2; TRBD1 agrees at 9 bases. The sequence was obtained from a man younger than 35 in good health. Sequenced sample: naive CD4+ T cells sorted from blood. Subset described: CD45RA+ positively selected. CDR3 in DNA: TGTGCCTGGAGAATCCGGGACAGGGTTTTTAGTGGCTACACCTTC. This encodes CAWRIRDRVFSGYTF.